The 20 T cell receptor beta chains presented below share a single source sample, sequenced in a study of blood T cell repertoires in COVID-19. Assay used: immunoSEQ multiplex PCR; TCRdb lists only in-frame clones, some missing. This table has under 95,000 clones, around nine tenths appearing once. Sequenced sample: peripheral blood. The receptors were sampled from a woman older than 75 with acute or convalescent COVID-19.

This clone was seen only once. V usage is TRBV11-1 and J usage is TRBJ2-1; the match to TRBD2 covers 14 bases. The CDR3 has 15 residues. J lost 4 bases, V lost 5 bases, and 1 base had no gene match. CDR1 and CDR2 from the germline V gene are SGHAT and FQDESV (reference sequence). CDR3 sequence (DNA): TGTGCCAGCAGCCGGACTAGCGGGGGGTACAATGAGCAGTTCTTC. Its protein is CASSRTSGGYNEQFF.

This chain joins TRBV4-1 and TRBJ1-5, with a tentative D call TRBD1 (6 bases). This CDR3 spans 17 amino acids. Trimming took 0 bases from V and 4 from J, leaving 16 bases between them. Germline V gives CDR1 MGHRA, CDR2 YSYEKL. Written as DNA, the CDR3 is TGCGCCAGCAGCCAAGATCCCCCGGACAGCCGGAATCAGCCCCAGCATTTT. It is translated as CASSQDPPDSRNQPQHF.

This clone was counted a few times. V is TRBV3-1 (or the pseudogene TRBV3-2) and J is TRBJ1-1, with 8 bases identical to TRBD1. In germline, CDR1 is LGHDT, CDR2 YNNKEL (reference sequence). V lost 4 bases, J lost 6 bases, and 10 bases stayed unmatched. The CDR3 is 15 residues long. Written as DNA, the CDR3 is TGTGCCAGCAGCCGCCGAACAGGGGGAGTCTCTGAAGCTTTCTTT. Translation gives CASSRRTGGVSEAFF.

The chain joins TRBV6-5 to TRBJ1-1; the D is unclear. The CDR3 is 12 amino acids. Germline V CDR1 and CDR2: MNHEY, SVGAGI. With 7 bases removed from V and 0 bases from J, the gap between germline ends came to 6 bases. CDR3 nucleotides: TGTGCCAGCAAATCGGTGAACACTGAAGCTTTCTTT. This translates into CASKSVNTEAFF.

The chain is built from TRBV19 and TRBJ1-2; 9 bases agree with TRBD1. Unmatched junction bases numbered 6, after V lost 7 bases and J lost 3 bases. Germline-derived CDR1 and CDR2 are LNHDA and SQIVND (reference sequence). The CDR3 sequence is 14 residues long. The CDR3 DNA is TGTGCCAGTACCCCGACAGGGGGTGACTATGGCTACACCTTC. Protein: CASTPTGGDYGYTF.

The chain couples TRBV27 to TRBJ1-1; D is ambiguous. CDR1 and CDR2 from the germline V gene are MNHEY and SMNVEV (reference sequence). Trimming took 3 bases from V and 3 from J, leaving 17 bases between them. This CDR3 is 16 amino acids long. The CDR3 coding sequence is TGTGCCAGCAGTTTTCGGAACACAAGAGGAGACACTGAAGCTTTCTTT. Its protein product is CASSFRNTRGDTEAFF.

The rearrangement joins TRBV19 to TRBJ2-3, with TRBD2 matching 14 bases. The CDR3 covers 17 residues. Per germline, CDR1 LNHDA and CDR2 SQIVND (reference sequence). The V gene end was trimmed by 5 bases and the J gene end by 4 bases; junction bases not matched to a gene: 8. The chain's CDR3 is CASSGRLAGGRADTQYF. In nucleotides, the CDR3 is TGTGCCAGTAGTGGTCGACTAGCGGGGGGGCGGGCAGATACGCAGTATTTT.

The CDR3 sequence: CAWSGGLVKGNEQFF. DNA for the CDR3: TGTGCCTGGAGTGGGGGACTAGTTAAAGGAAATGAGCAGTTCTTC. The chain carries TRBV30 and TRBJ2-1, with 8 nucleotides matching TRBD2. The CDR3 contains 15 residues. J gave up 7 bases and V 1 base, and 9 bases lay outside the gene matches. Germline-derived CDR1 and CDR2 are GTSNPN and SVGIG (reference sequence).

The chain links TRBV5-1 to TRBJ2-5; D is ambiguous. The CDR3 extends over 13 amino acids. V was cut by 2 bases and J by 0 bases, with 5 bases left in between. Germline V gene data show CDR1 as SGHRS and CDR2 as YFSETQ. CDR3 in amino acids: CASSFQDQETQYF. CDR3 nucleotides: TGCGCCAGCAGCTTCCAGGACCAAGAGACCCAGTACTTC.

This sequence joins TRBV10-3 and TRBJ1-4, with TRBD1 as a possible D gene (5 bases). Trimming removed 0 bases from V and 9 bases from J, with 14 bases in between. Germline V gene sequence: CDR1 ENHRY, CDR2 SYGVKD. The CDR3 is 15 residues long. CDR3 amino acids: CAISESLGGTQKLFF. The CDR3 DNA sequence: TGTGCCATCAGTGAGTCCTTGGGAGGGACCCAAAAACTGTTTTTT.

The V gene is TRBV3-1 (or the pseudogene TRBV3-2), the J gene TRBJ2-7; 9 bases are a match to TRBD2. The CDR3 length is 19 residues. V shed 2 bases and J 6 bases; nucleotides not matched to a gene: 20. CDR1 and CDR2 from the germline V gene are LGHDT and YNNKEL (reference sequence). The CDR3 DNA reads TGTGCCAGCAGCCAATATAGCGGGAGCAGCTCCCCCTCTGACGGCGAGCAGTACTTC. Its protein is CASSQYSGSSSPSDGEQYF.

The chain uses TRBV6-5 and TRBJ2-3; D is ambiguous. This CDR3 spans 15 amino acids. Germline CDR1 is MNHEY and CDR2 is SVGAGI. Deletions cut 5 bases from V and 0 bases from J, with 12 bases between. The CDR3 sequence: CASSLTYYSTDTQYF. The CDR3 DNA reads as TGTGCCAGCAGTCTGACTTACTATAGCACAGATACGCAGTATTTT.

In its sample, this clone was seen once. The chain recombines TRBV30 with TRBJ1-6; D possibly corresponds to TRBD1 (6 bases). There are 14 residues in the CDR3. Germline lookup yields CDR1 GTSNPN and CDR2 SVGIG (reference sequence). With 1 base removed from V and 13 bases from J, the gap between germline ends came to 17 bases. This CDR3 is CAWSGSGGAAPLHF. For the CDR3, the DNA is TGTGCCTGGAGTGGGAGTGGGGGGGCAGCCCCCCTCCACTTT.

J is TRBJ2-1 and V is TRBV12-3 or TRBV12-4, with a weak D call TRBD2 (6 bases). V lost 5 bases and J 8 bases, leaving 10 bases between the germline ends. CDR3 length: 12 residues. The CDR3, as DNA: TGTGCCAGCAGTAATACGGGGGATGAGCAGTTCTTC. This sequence encodes CASSNTGDEQFF.

This clone was detected only once. J is TRBJ1-6 and V is TRBV7-9; perhaps TRBD1 as D (6 bases). The CDR3 runs 13 residues. Trimming removed 6 bases at V and 7 bases at J, with 10 bases between. From germline, CDR1 is SEHNR and CDR2 FQNEAQ (reference sequence). CDR3 DNA: TGTGCCAGCAGAAGACAGGACAATTCACCCCTCCACTTT. Translated: CASRRQDNSPLHF. The full variable domain, its missing parts supplied by reference TRBV7-9 and TRBJ1-6, is DTGVSQNPRHKITKRGQNVTFRCDPISEHNRLYWYRQTLGQGPEFLTYFQNEAQLEKSRLLSDRFSAERPKGSFSTLEIQRTEQGDSAMYLCASRRQDNSPLHFGNGTRLTVT.

This clone was counted once. The chain is built from TRBV6-5 and TRBJ2-3, with D possibly matching TRBD2 (7 bases). The V gene's germline CDR1 is MNHEY and CDR2 SVGAGI. V was shortened by 0 bases and J by 6 bases, with 13 bases between the two germline ends. The CDR3 runs 15 residues. The CDR3 nucleotides are TGTGCCAGCAGTTACTCTGGGGGGGCCGGGGATACGCAGTATTTT. Its translation: CASSYSGGAGDTQYF.

This chain joins TRBV30 and TRBJ1-1; D is perhaps TRBD1 (5 bases). V was cut by 3 bases and J by 2 bases, with 7 bases left in between. The CDR3 is 12 amino acids. The germline CDR1 and CDR2 sequences are GTSNPN and SVGIG (reference sequence). The CDR3 sequence: CAWRGLNTEAFF. The CDR3 nucleotides read TGTGCCTGGAGGGGGCTTAACACTGAAGCTTTCTTT.

The chain uses TRBV6-5 and TRBJ1-2, with 7 bases aligning to TRBD1. Germline V lookup: CDR1 MNHEY, CDR2 SVGAGI. V shed 6 bases, J shed 2 bases, and the junction held 3 bases outside the gene matches. This CDR3 spans 13 amino acids. DNA of the CDR3: TGTGCCAGCAGGGAGACAGGGAACTATGGCTACACCTTC. Its protein product is CASRETGNYGYTF.

The gene calls are TRBV6-5 and TRBJ1-1, with 10 bases lining up with TRBD1. Trimming cost V 7 bases and J 4 bases; bases outside gene matches: 9. The CDR3 runs to 15 residues. The germline V gene has CDR1 MNHEY and CDR2 SVGAGI. CDR3 nucleotides: TGTGCCAGCAACGCCCCCGGGACAGGGGTCACTGAAGCTTTCTTT. It translates to CASNAPGTGVTEAFF.

This clone is a singleton in its sample. The chain employs TRBV5-6 and TRBJ1-6; no clear D gene. The CDR3 loop spans 12 amino acids. Trimming left V 4 bases short and J 6 bases short, with 5 bases between. CDR1 and CDR2 (germline): SGHDT, YYEEEE. CDR3: CASSLINSPLHF. CDR3 bases: TGTGCCAGCAGCCTAATTAATTCACCCCTCCACTTT.